These T cell receptor beta chains were read from a single sample in a study of blood T cell repertoires in COVID-19. Using immunoSEQ multiplex PCR, the repertoire was profiled, and TCRdb retains in-frame clones only, with some absent. The data show roughly 410,000 clones, with more than 70% seen just once and roughly 1.2% held by the top ten. Sequenced input: peripheral blood. The receptor set was obtained from a man aged 40-49 years with acute or convalescent COVID-19. Both conserved end residues are part of each CDR3. The order of the fields is clone size, D gene, V gene, J gene, CDR3 protein, CDR3 DNA. A D gene is named only where the DNA matches it firmly. Clone size, where shown, is once, few, many, or a class for clones that have expanded.

abundance: -; d_gene: -; v_gene: TRBV4-1; j_gene: TRBJ1-4; CDR3aa: CASSQFEGVREKLFF; CDR3nt: TGCGCCAGCAGCCAATTTGAGGGGGTTCGAGAAAAACTGTTTTTT
abundance: -; d_gene: TRBD1; v_gene: TRBV6-5; j_gene: TRBJ1-2; CDR3aa: CASKKTGTNYGYTF; CDR3nt: TGTGCCAGCAAAAAGACAGGGACTAACTATGGCTACACCTTC
abundance: -; d_gene: TRBD2; v_gene: TRBV27; j_gene: TRBJ2-1; CDR3aa: CASTPGREYNEQFF; CDR3nt: TGTGCCAGCACCCCGGGGCGGGAGTACAATGAGCAGTTCTTC
abundance: -; d_gene: -; v_gene: TRBV6-2/TRBV6-3; j_gene: TRBJ1-2; CDR3aa: CASSLRLYGYTF; CDR3nt: TGTGCCAGCAGTTTACGACTATATGGCTACACCTTC
abundance: -; d_gene: TRBD1; v_gene: TRBV29-1; j_gene: TRBJ1-1; CDR3aa: CSVQTGTGDPNTEAFF; CDR3nt: TGCAGCGTACAAACCGGGACAGGGGACCCCAACACTGAAGCTTTCTTT
abundance: few; d_gene: -; v_gene: TRBV11-2; j_gene: TRBJ1-1; CDR3aa: CASSLGGHTEAFF; CDR3nt: TGTGCCAGCAGCTTAGGAGGGCACACTGAAGCTTTCTTT
abundance: -; d_gene: -; v_gene: TRBV4-2; j_gene: TRBJ2-7; CDR3aa: CASSQVLFYEQYF; CDR3nt: TGTGCCAGCAGCCAAGTTCTTTTCTACGAGCAGTACTTC
abundance: -; d_gene: TRBD2; v_gene: TRBV7-3; j_gene: TRBJ2-3; CDR3aa: CASSSGMTSGGPASTDTQYF; CDR3nt: TGTGCCAGCAGCTCAGGAATGACTAGCGGGGGGCCTGCTAGCACAGATACGCAGTATTTT
abundance: -; d_gene: TRBD1; v_gene: TRBV25-1; j_gene: TRBJ1-6; CDR3aa: CASSARQGPNSPLHF; CDR3nt: TGTGCCAGCAGTGCGCGACAGGGGCCCAATTCACCCCTCCACTTT
abundance: -; d_gene: -; v_gene: TRBV12-3/TRBV12-4; j_gene: TRBJ2-5; CDR3aa: CASSSGATQYF; CDR3nt: TGTGCCAGCAGTAGCGGAGCGACCCAGTACTTC
abundance: -; d_gene: TRBD2; v_gene: TRBV9; j_gene: TRBJ2-5; CDR3aa: CASSGVAGGSETQYF; CDR3nt: TGTGCCAGCAGCGGGGTAGCGGGAGGTTCTGAGACCCAGTACTTC
abundance: -; d_gene: -; v_gene: TRBV6-5; j_gene: TRBJ2-1; CDR3aa: CASSYRDGSYNEQFF; CDR3nt: TGTGCCAGCAGTTACCGGGATGGGTCCTACAATGAGCAGTTCTTC
abundance: -; d_gene: -; v_gene: TRBV21-1; j_gene: TRBJ1-3; CDR3aa: CASKINPGARRRRWTLSGNTIYF; CDR3nt: TGTGCCAGCAAGATCAACCCAGGGGCCCGTCGCCGTCGCTGGACTCTGTCGGGAAACACCATATATTTT
abundance: -; d_gene: -; v_gene: TRBV5-5; j_gene: TRBJ1-2; CDR3aa: CASSPEGGANGYTF; CDR3nt: TGTGCCAGCAGCCCTGAAGGGGGGGCTAATGGCTACACCTTC
abundance: -; d_gene: -; v_gene: TRBV7-2; j_gene: TRBJ1-4; CDR3aa: CASSLGATKTNEKLFF; CDR3nt: TGTGCCAGCAGCTTAGGGGCTACAAAAACTAATGAAAAACTGTTTTTT
abundance: -; d_gene: -; v_gene: TRBV27; j_gene: TRBJ2-7; CDR3aa: CASSLVAFPYEQYF; CDR3nt: TGTGCCAGCAGTTTAGTGGCTTTCCCCTACGAGCAGTACTTC
abundance: -; d_gene: -; v_gene: TRBV28; j_gene: TRBJ2-7; CDR3aa: CASSLVRVYEQYF; CDR3nt: TGTGCCAGCAGTCTGGTCCGGGTCTACGAGCAGTACTTC
abundance: -; d_gene: -; v_gene: TRBV27; j_gene: TRBJ2-4; CDR3aa: CASSFDRKNIQYF; CDR3nt: TGTGCCAGCAGTTTCGACAGAAAAAACATTCAGTACTTC
abundance: few; d_gene: TRBD1; v_gene: TRBV7-3; j_gene: TRBJ2-7; CDR3aa: CASSLLAGQDYEQYF; CDR3nt: TGTGCCAGCAGCTTATTGGCGGGACAGGACTACGAGCAGTACTTC
abundance: -; d_gene: -; v_gene: TRBV28; j_gene: TRBJ1-2; CDR3aa: CASKRWQNNGYTF; CDR3nt: TGTGCCAGCAAGCGTTGGCAGAATAATGGCTACACCTTC
abundance: -; d_gene: -; v_gene: TRBV30; j_gene: TRBJ2-7; CDR3aa: CAWSRGYEQYF; CDR3nt: TGTGCCTGGAGTCGAGGCTACGAGCAGTACTTC
abundance: -; d_gene: -; v_gene: TRBV10-3; j_gene: TRBJ2-1; CDR3aa: CATAFPGAGEQFF; CDR3nt: TGTGCCACCGCATTCCCAGGGGCGGGTGAGCAGTTCTTC
abundance: -; d_gene: TRBD1; v_gene: TRBV12-3/TRBV12-4; j_gene: TRBJ1-2; CDR3aa: CASKGQGPYGYTF; CDR3nt: TGTGCCAGCAAGGGACAGGGCCCCTATGGCTACACCTTC
abundance: -; d_gene: TRBD1; v_gene: TRBV2; j_gene: TRBJ2-3; CDR3aa: CASRGTDADTQYF; CDR3nt: TGTGCCAGCAGGGGGACAGACGCAGATACGCAGTATTTT
abundance: -; d_gene: TRBD2; v_gene: TRBV7-2; j_gene: TRBJ2-7; CDR3aa: CASSSVKGLAPNEQYF; CDR3nt: TGTGCCAGCAGCTCTGTTAAGGGACTAGCGCCTAACGAGCAGTACTTC
abundance: -; d_gene: -; v_gene: TRBV4-3; j_gene: TRBJ2-3; CDR3aa: CASSQLAYSTDTQYF; CDR3nt: TGCGCCAGCAGCCAACTTGCGTATAGCACAGATACGCAGTATTTT
abundance: -; d_gene: TRBD1; v_gene: TRBV19; j_gene: TRBJ1-2; CDR3aa: CASSKGQNYGYTF; CDR3nt: TGTGCCAGTAGTAAGGGACAGAACTATGGCTACACCTTC
abundance: -; d_gene: TRBD1; v_gene: TRBV11-3; j_gene: TRBJ2-2; CDR3aa: CASSLLGGRDGELFF; CDR3nt: TGTGCCAGCAGCTTATTAGGGGGCCGTGACGGGGAGCTGTTTTTT
abundance: -; d_gene: -; v_gene: TRBV19; j_gene: TRBJ2-7; CDR3aa: CASSIRGSRGEQYF; CDR3nt: TGTGCCAGTAGTATTAGAGGGAGCCGGGGAGAGCAGTACTTC
abundance: -; d_gene: -; v_gene: TRBV7-2; j_gene: TRBJ1-6; CDR3aa: CASSSHATGESPLHF; CDR3nt: TGTGCCAGCAGCAGCCATGCCACAGGAGAATCACCCCTCCACTTT
abundance: -; d_gene: -; v_gene: TRBV6-5; j_gene: TRBJ1-5; CDR3aa: CASSYSRNQPQHF; CDR3nt: TGTGCCAGCAGTTACTCGAGGAATCAGCCCCAGCATTTT
abundance: -; d_gene: -; v_gene: TRBV19; j_gene: TRBJ2-1; CDR3aa: CASSIGLGGYEQFF; CDR3nt: TGTGCCAGTAGTATAGGCCTGGGGGGTTATGAGCAGTTCTTC
abundance: -; d_gene: -; v_gene: TRBV6-5; j_gene: TRBJ1-2; CDR3aa: CAVASGPVSYGYTF; CDR3nt: TGTGCCGTTGCGTCTGGGCCCGTAAGCTATGGCTACACCTTC
abundance: -; d_gene: -; v_gene: TRBV3-1/TRBV3-2; j_gene: TRBJ1-6; CDR3aa: CASSQDLAAYNSPLHF; CDR3nt: TGTGCCAGCAGCCAAGATCTTGCGGCTTATAATTCACCCCTCCACTTT
abundance: -; d_gene: TRBD2; v_gene: TRBV6-5; j_gene: TRBJ2-5; CDR3aa: CATQRGGQETQYF; CDR3nt: TGTGCCACTCAGCGGGGGGGTCAGGAGACCCAGTACTTC
abundance: -; d_gene: -; v_gene: TRBV29-1; j_gene: TRBJ2-1; CDR3aa: CSVEGGANLWNEQFF; CDR3nt: TGCAGCGTTGAAGGCGGGGCCAACTTGTGGAATGAGCAGTTCTTC
abundance: -; d_gene: -; v_gene: TRBV18; j_gene: TRBJ1-1; CDR3aa: CASSPIEKFAEAFF; CDR3nt: TGTGCCAGCTCACCAATTGAGAAATTCGCTGAAGCTTTCTTT
abundance: -; d_gene: -; v_gene: TRBV11-3; j_gene: TRBJ2-3; CDR3aa: CASSLQGLGTDTQYF; CDR3nt: TGTGCCAGCAGCTTACAGGGTTTGGGTACAGATACGCAGTATTTT
abundance: -; d_gene: TRBD1; v_gene: TRBV28; j_gene: TRBJ2-5; CDR3aa: CASSKEGTGQETQYF; CDR3nt: TGTGCCAGCAGTAAAGAAGGGACAGGGCAAGAGACCCAGTACTTC
abundance: -; d_gene: -; v_gene: TRBV18; j_gene: TRBJ1-5; CDR3aa: CASSPTGVGGQPQHF; CDR3nt: TGTGCCAGCTCACCAACCGGGGTAGGTGGACAGCCCCAGCATTTT
abundance: -; d_gene: -; v_gene: TRBV5-4; j_gene: TRBJ2-5; CDR3aa: CASSSIVGAQETQYF; CDR3nt: TGTGCCAGCAGCTCCATCGTGGGGGCCCAAGAGACCCAGTACTTC
abundance: -; d_gene: TRBD2; v_gene: TRBV4-1; j_gene: TRBJ2-2; CDR3aa: CASSQGRGAAPGELFF; CDR3nt: TGCGCCAGCAGCCAAGGGCGGGGGGCCGCCCCCGGGGAGCTGTTTTTT
abundance: -; d_gene: -; v_gene: TRBV6-5; j_gene: TRBJ2-7; CDR3aa: CASSRRDEQYF; CDR3nt: TGTGCCAGCAGTCGCCGAGACGAGCAGTACTTC
abundance: -; d_gene: TRBD1; v_gene: TRBV11-2; j_gene: TRBJ2-5; CDR3aa: CASSPDRQGGRETQYF; CDR3nt: TGTGCCAGCAGCCCAGATCGACAGGGGGGTAGGGAGACCCAGTACTTC
abundance: -; d_gene: -; v_gene: TRBV28; j_gene: TRBJ1-3; CDR3aa: CASSLTGSGNTIYF; CDR3nt: TGTGCCAGCAGTTTAACAGGCTCTGGAAACACCATATATTTT
abundance: -; d_gene: -; v_gene: TRBV5-4; j_gene: TRBJ1-1; CDR3aa: CASSLLGGPRRAFF; CDR3nt: TGTGCCAGCAGCCTCCTCGGGGGACCCCGGAGAGCTTTCTTT
abundance: many; d_gene: TRBD1; v_gene: TRBV19; j_gene: TRBJ1-2; CDR3aa: CASSPGQGYGYTF; CDR3nt: TGTGCCAGTAGTCCGGGACAGGGCTATGGCTACACCTTC
abundance: -; d_gene: -; v_gene: TRBV4-1; j_gene: TRBJ2-7; CDR3aa: CASRRREDSYEQYF; CDR3nt: TGCGCCAGCCGCAGGAGGGAGGACTCCTACGAGCAGTACTTC
abundance: -; d_gene: -; v_gene: TRBV30; j_gene: TRBJ1-6; CDR3aa: CAWSSHSSYNSPLHF; CDR3nt: TGTGCCTGGAGTTCTCATAGCTCCTATAATTCACCCCTCCACTTT
abundance: -; d_gene: TRBD1; v_gene: TRBV2; j_gene: TRBJ2-7; CDR3aa: CASSEGGQGYSEQYF; CDR3nt: TGTGCCAGCAGTGAAGGGGGACAGGGGTATAGCGAGCAGTACTTC
abundance: -; d_gene: TRBD1; v_gene: TRBV27; j_gene: TRBJ2-7; CDR3aa: CASSRNRGYEQYF; CDR3nt: TGTGCCAGCAGTCGTAACAGGGGCTACGAGCAGTACTTC
abundance: -; d_gene: -; v_gene: TRBV7-6; j_gene: TRBJ1-6; CDR3aa: CASSLGPGNSPLHF; CDR3nt: TGTGCCAGCAGCTTAGGGCCAGGGAATTCACCCCTCCACTTT
abundance: -; d_gene: -; v_gene: TRBV5-1; j_gene: TRBJ2-1; CDR3aa: CASTGGEQFF; CDR3nt: TGCGCCAGCACCGGGGGTGAGCAGTTCTTC